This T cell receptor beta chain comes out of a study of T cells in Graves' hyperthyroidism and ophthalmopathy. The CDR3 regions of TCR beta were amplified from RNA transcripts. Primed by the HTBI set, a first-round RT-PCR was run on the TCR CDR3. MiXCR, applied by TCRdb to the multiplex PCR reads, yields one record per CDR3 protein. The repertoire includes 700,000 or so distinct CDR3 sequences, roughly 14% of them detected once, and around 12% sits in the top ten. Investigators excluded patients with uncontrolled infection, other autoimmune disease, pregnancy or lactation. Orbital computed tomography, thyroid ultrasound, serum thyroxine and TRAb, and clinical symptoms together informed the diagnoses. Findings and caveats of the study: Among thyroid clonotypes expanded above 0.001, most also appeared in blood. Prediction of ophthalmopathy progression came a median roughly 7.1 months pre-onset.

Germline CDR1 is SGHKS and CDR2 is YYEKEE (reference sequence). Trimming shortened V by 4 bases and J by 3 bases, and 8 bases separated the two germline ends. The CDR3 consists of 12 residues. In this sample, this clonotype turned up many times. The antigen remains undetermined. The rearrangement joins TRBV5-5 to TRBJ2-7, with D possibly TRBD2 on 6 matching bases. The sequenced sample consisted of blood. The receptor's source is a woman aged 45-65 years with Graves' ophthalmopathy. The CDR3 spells CASSRDFYEQYF. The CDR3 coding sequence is TGTGCCAGCAGCAGGGACTTCTACGAGCAGTACTTC.